A selection of T cell receptor beta chains follows, all from one sample in a study of lymphopenia after photon versus proton radiotherapy. The protocol was immunoSEQ multiplex PCR, while the TCRdb copy is restricted to in-frame clones and leaves out a portion. This sample has over 50,000 clones, with 86% found just once. This specimen consisted of peripheral blood, obtained from a patient treated with photon-based radiotherapy. All receptors come from a man aged 40-49 years with gastric cancer. The CDR3 runs from the conserved cysteine through the conserved F or W. Fields, in order: D gene, J gene, V gene, clone size, CDR3 DNA, CDR3 protein. A D gene is named only where the DNA matches it firmly. The size field is filled for only some rows; it gives once, few, many or a size class.

d_gene: TRBD1
j_gene: TRBJ1-1
v_gene: TRBV30
abundance: once
CDR3nt: TGTGCCTGGAGCCTTGACAGGGGGACTGAAGCTTTCTTT
CDR3aa: CAWSLDRGTEAFF

d_gene: TRBD2
j_gene: TRBJ2-3
v_gene: TRBV9
abundance: .
CDR3nt: TGTGCCAGCAGCGTAGGGGATAGCGGGGGGGCTAGGACAGATACGCAGTATTTT
CDR3aa: CASSVGDSGGARTDTQYF

d_gene: .
j_gene: TRBJ2-7
v_gene: TRBV25-1
abundance: .
CDR3nt: TGTGCCAGCAGTGAACCGGGCGGCACGGGGGAGCAGTACTTC
CDR3aa: CASSEPGGTGEQYF

d_gene: .
j_gene: TRBJ2-7
v_gene: TRBV28
abundance: .
CDR3nt: TGTGCCAGCAGTTTATCCCCGGACTGGAGCTCCTACGAGCAGTACTTC
CDR3aa: CASSLSPDWSSYEQYF

d_gene: TRBD1
j_gene: TRBJ1-2
v_gene: TRBV9
abundance: .
CDR3nt: TGTGCCAGCAGCGTAGGCGACAGGGGAGACTATGGCTACACCTTC
CDR3aa: CASSVGDRGDYGYTF

d_gene: TRBD1
j_gene: TRBJ1-2
v_gene: TRBV28
abundance: .
CDR3nt: TGTGCCAGCAGAGGCTACGGACAGGGGGCCAACTATGGCTACACCTTC
CDR3aa: CASRGYGQGANYGYTF

d_gene: .
j_gene: TRBJ1-2
v_gene: TRBV18
abundance: few
CDR3nt: TGTGCCAGCTCACCACCTGAAGCAGCCAACTATGGCTACACCTTC
CDR3aa: CASSPPEAANYGYTF

d_gene: TRBD1
j_gene: TRBJ1-2
v_gene: TRBV7-6
abundance: .
CDR3nt: TGTGCCAGCAGCCCTAGACAGGGAATCCGATATGGCTACACCTTC
CDR3aa: CASSPRQGIRYGYTF

d_gene: .
j_gene: TRBJ1-2
v_gene: TRBV11-2
abundance: .
CDR3nt: TGTGCCAGCAGCTTAGCCGGGAACTATGGCTACACCTTC
CDR3aa: CASSLAGNYGYTF

d_gene: .
j_gene: TRBJ1-2
v_gene: TRBV5-6
abundance: .
CDR3nt: TGTGCCAGCAGCTTTCAGGAGAGATCCTATGGCTACACCTTC
CDR3aa: CASSFQERSYGYTF

d_gene: .
j_gene: TRBJ1-5
v_gene: TRBV19
abundance: once
CDR3nt: TGTGCCAGTAGTATCTCAGGGTTGGGGAGCAATCAGCCCCAGCATTTT
CDR3aa: CASSISGLGSNQPQHF

d_gene: .
j_gene: TRBJ1-2
v_gene: TRBV29-1
abundance: .
CDR3nt: TGCAGCGTGGAAAGTACAGGGCCAACTTATGGCTACACCTTC
CDR3aa: CSVESTGPTYGYTF

d_gene: .
j_gene: TRBJ1-4
v_gene: TRBV6-1
abundance: .
CDR3nt: TGTGCCAGCACCCTGGTCACGGGGAGTGAAAAACTGTTTTTT
CDR3aa: CASTLVTGSEKLFF

d_gene: .
j_gene: TRBJ1-3
v_gene: TRBV7-2
abundance: .
CDR3nt: TGTGCCAGTCCGCGGGGGGGAAACTCTGGAAACACCATATATTTT
CDR3aa: CASPRGGNSGNTIYF

d_gene: .
j_gene: TRBJ2-7
v_gene: TRBV21-1
abundance: .
CDR3nt: TGTGCCAGCAGCAAAGACCCCAGGGGTCGTGAGCCCAGCTCCTACGAGCAGTACTTC
CDR3aa: CASSKDPRGREPSSYEQYF

d_gene: .
j_gene: TRBJ1-4
v_gene: TRBV4-3
abundance: .
CDR3nt: TGCGCCAGCAGCCAACGGATTGGGGATAATAATGAAAAACTGTTTTTT
CDR3aa: CASSQRIGDNNEKLFF

d_gene: TRBD1
j_gene: TRBJ1-5
v_gene: TRBV7-2
abundance: .
CDR3nt: TGTGCCAGCAGCCAGGACAGGTCCCTTAATCAGCCCCAGCATTTT
CDR3aa: CASSQDRSLNQPQHF